The text below deals with one TCR beta chain. As yet, its antigen is unknown. This specimen belongs to a study of cytomegalovirus exposure and HLA in healthy donors. The study, taken as a whole, reports: A later analysis showed that HLA-associated TCR beta chains had undergone more clonal expansion than equally common others. For cytomegalovirus status, the classifier reportedly gave diagnoses with high specificity and sensitivity.

Both 60 Vbeta primers and 13 Jbeta primers went into the PCR. Sequencing was performed with immunoSEQ multiplex PCR; in TCRdb, only in-frame clones are kept and a portion is missing. This sample has 200,000 to 250,000 clones, with about 84% found just once. Trimming removed 0 bases from V and 3 bases from J, with 10 bases in between. The CDR3 sequence is 15 residues long. CDR1 is SGDLS and CDR2 is YYNGEE in the germline V gene. The sequenced sample was PBMCs. This sequence joins TRBV9 and TRBJ2-1, with a weak D call TRBD1 (5 bases). This TCR came from a human donor in good health. CDR3 nucleotide sequence: TGTGCCAGCAGCGTAGGGAAAGGGGTCTACAATGAGCAGTTCTTC. Translation: CASSVGKGVYNEQFF.